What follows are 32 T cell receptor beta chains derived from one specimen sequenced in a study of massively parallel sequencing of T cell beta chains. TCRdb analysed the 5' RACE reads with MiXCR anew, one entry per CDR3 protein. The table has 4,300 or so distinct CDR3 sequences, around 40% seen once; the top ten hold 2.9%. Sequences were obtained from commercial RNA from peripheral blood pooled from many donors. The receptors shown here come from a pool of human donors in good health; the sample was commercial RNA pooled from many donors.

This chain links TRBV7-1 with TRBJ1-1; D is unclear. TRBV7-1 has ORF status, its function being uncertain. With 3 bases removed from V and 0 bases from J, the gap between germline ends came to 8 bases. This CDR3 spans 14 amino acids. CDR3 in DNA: TGTGCCAGCAGCTCTTCGACGGTGAACACTGAAGCTTTCTTT. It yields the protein CASSSSTVNTEAFF.

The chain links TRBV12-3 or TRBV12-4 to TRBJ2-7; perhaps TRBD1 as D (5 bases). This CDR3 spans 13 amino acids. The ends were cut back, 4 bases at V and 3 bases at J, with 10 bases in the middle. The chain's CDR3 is CASSWTRNYEQYF. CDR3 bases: TGTGCCAGCAGTTGGACACGGAACTACGAGCAGTACTTC.

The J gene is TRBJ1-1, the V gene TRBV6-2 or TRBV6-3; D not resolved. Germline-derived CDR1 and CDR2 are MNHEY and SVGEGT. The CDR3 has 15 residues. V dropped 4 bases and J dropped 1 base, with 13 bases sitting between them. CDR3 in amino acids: CASSSPRRTNTEAFF. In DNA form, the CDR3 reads TGTGCCAGCAGTTCGCCCCGGCGGACGAACACTGAAGCTTTCTTT.

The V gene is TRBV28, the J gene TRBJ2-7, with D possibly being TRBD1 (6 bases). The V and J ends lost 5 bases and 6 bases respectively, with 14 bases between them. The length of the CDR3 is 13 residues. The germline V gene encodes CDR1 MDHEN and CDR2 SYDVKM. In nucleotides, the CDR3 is TGTGCCAGCAGTCCCGGACAGCAGGGCGAGCAGTACTTC. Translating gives CASSPGQQGEQYF. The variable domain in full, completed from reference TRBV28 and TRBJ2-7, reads DVKVTQSSRYLVKRTGEKVFLECVQDMDHENMFWYRQDPGLGLRLIYFSYDVKMKEKGDIPEGYSVSREKKERFSLILESASTNQTSMYLCASSPGQQGEQYFGPGTRLTVT.

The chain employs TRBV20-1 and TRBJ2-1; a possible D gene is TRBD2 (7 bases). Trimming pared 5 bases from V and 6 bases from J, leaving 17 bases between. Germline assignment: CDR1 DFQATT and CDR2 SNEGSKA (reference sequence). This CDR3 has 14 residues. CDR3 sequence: CSAGRGGAFNEQFF. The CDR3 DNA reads TGCAGTGCTGGAAGGGGGGGGGCGTTCAATGAGCAGTTCTTC.

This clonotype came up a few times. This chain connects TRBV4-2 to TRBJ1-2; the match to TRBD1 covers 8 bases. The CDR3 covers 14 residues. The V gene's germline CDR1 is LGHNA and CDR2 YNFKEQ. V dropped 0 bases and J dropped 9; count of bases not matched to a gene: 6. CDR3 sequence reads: CASSQDQGAWSYTF. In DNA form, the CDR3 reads TGTGCCAGCAGCCAAGATCAGGGGGCCTGGAGCTACACCTTC.

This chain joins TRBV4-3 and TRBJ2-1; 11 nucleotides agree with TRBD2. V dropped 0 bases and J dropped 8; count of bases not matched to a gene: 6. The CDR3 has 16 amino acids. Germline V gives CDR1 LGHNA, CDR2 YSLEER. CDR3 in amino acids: CASSQELAGAVDEQFF. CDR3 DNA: TGCGCCAGCAGCCAAGAACTAGCGGGAGCAGTAGATGAGCAGTTCTTC.

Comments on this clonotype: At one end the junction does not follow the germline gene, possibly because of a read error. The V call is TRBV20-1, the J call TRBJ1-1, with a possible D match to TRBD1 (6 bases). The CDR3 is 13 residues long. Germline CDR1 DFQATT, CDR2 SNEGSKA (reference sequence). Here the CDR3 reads CSASGGRDTEAFF. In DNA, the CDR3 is TGCAGTGCTAGTGGGGGGCGCGACACCGAAGCTTTCTTT.

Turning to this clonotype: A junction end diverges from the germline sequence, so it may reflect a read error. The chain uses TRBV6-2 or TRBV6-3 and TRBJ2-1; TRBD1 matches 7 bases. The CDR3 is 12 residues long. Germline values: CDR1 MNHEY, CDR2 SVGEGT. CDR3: CASSRTGNGQFF. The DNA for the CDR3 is TGTGCCAGCAGTCGGACAGGCAATGGGCAGTTCTTC.

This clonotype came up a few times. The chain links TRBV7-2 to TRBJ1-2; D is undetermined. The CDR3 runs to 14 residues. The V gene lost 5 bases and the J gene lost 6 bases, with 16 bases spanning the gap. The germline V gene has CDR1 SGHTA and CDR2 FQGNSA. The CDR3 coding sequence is TGTGCCAGCAGCATTCCGGGAACTTACCATGGCTACACCTTC. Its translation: CASSIPGTYHGYTF. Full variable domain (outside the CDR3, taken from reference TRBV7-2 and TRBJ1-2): GAGVSQSPSNKVTEKGKDVELRCDPISGHTALYWYRQSLGQGLEFLIYFQGNSAPDKSGLPSDRFSAERTGGSVSTLTIQRTQQEDSAVYLCASSIPGTYHGYTFGSGTRLTVV.

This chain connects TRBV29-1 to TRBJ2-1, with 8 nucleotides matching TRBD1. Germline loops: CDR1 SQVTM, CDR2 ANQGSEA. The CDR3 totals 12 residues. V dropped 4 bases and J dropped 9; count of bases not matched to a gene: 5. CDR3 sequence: CSVAQGASEQFF. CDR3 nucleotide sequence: TGCAGCGTTGCCCAGGGGGCAAGTGAGCAGTTCTTC.

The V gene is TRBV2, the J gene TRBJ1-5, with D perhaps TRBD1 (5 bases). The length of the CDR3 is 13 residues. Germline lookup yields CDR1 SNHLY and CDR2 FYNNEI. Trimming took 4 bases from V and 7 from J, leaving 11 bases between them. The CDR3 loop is CASSAAGRQPQHF. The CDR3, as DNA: TGTGCCAGCAGTGCTGCGGGACGCCAGCCCCAGCATTTT.

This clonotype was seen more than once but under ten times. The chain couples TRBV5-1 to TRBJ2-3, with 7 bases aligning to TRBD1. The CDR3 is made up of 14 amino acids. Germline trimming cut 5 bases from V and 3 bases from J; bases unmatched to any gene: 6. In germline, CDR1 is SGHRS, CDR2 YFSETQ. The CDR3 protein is CASRLQGDTDTQYF. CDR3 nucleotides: TGCGCCAGCAGGCTCCAGGGGGATACAGATACGCAGTATTTT.

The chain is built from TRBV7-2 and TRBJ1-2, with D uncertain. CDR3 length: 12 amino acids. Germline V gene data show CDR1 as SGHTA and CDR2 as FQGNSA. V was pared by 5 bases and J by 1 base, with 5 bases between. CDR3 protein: CASSRNNYGYTF. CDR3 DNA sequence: TGTGCCAGCAGCAGAAATAACTATGGCTACACCTTC.

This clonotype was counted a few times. The CDR3 DNA follows: TGCGCCAGCAGTTGGACAGGGAATGAGCAGTTCTTC. Translated, it gives CASSWTGNEQFF. This chain joins TRBV5-1 and TRBJ2-1, with TRBD1 identical over 8 bases. CDR3 length: 12 amino acids. Looked up from germline, CDR1 is SGHRS and CDR2 is YFSETQ. Trimming took 5 bases from V and 7 from J; bases not matched to a gene: 2. Together with reference TRBV5-1 and TRBJ2-1, the CDR3 gives the full variable domain: KAGVTQTPRYLIKTRGQQVTLSCSPISGHRSVSWYQQTPGQGLQFLFEYFSETQRNKGNFPGRFSGRQFSNSRSEMNVSTLELGDSALYLCASSWTGNEQFFGPGTRLTVL.

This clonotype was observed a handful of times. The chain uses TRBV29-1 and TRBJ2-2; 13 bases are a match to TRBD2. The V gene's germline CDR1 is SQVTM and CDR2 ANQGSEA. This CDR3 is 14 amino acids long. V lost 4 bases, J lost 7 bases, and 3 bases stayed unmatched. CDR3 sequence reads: CSVGRTSGSGELFF. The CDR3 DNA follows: TGCAGCGTTGGTCGGACTAGCGGGAGCGGGGAGCTGTTTTTT.

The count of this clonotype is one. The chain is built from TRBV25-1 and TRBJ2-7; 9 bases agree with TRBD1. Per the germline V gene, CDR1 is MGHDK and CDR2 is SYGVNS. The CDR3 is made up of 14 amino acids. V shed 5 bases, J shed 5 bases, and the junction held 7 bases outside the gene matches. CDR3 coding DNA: TGTGCCAGCAGTAAGGACAGGGGTATCGACGAGCAGTACTTC. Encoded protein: CASSKDRGIDEQYF.

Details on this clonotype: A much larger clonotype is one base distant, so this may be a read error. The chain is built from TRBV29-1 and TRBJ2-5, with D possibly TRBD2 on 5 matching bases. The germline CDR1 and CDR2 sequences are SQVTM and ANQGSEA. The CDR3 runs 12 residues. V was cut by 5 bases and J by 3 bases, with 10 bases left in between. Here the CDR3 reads CSVIWGEETQYF. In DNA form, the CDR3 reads TGCAGCGTTATCTGGGGAGAAGAGACCCAGTACTTC.

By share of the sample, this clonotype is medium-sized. CDR3 residues: CSVRVDTEAFF. CDR3 coding DNA: TGCAGCGTTCGGGTGGACACTGAAGCTTTCTTT. The rearrangement uses TRBV29-1 and TRBJ1-1; D uncertain. The V gene's germline CDR1 is SQVTM and CDR2 ANQGSEA. CDR3 length equals 11 residues. The V end was cut by 5 bases, the J end by 3 bases, with 7 bases between.

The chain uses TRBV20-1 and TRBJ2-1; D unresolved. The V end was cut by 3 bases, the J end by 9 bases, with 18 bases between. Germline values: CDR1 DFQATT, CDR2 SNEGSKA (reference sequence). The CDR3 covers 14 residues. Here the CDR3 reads CSARGWTTIGEQFF. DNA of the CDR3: TGCAGTGCTAGGGGCTGGACCACAATCGGTGAGCAGTTCTTC.

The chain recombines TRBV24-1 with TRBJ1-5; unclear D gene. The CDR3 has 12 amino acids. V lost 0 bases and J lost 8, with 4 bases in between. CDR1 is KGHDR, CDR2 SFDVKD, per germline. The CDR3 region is CATSDLGEPQHF. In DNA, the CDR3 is TGTGCCACCAGTGATTTGGGCGAGCCCCAGCATTTT.

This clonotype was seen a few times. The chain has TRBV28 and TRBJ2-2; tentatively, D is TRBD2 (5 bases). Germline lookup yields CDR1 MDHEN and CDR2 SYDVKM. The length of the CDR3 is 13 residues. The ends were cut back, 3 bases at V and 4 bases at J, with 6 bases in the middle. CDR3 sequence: CASSFRGTGELFF. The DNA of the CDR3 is TGTGCCAGCAGTTTCCGGGGCACCGGGGAGCTGTTTTTT.

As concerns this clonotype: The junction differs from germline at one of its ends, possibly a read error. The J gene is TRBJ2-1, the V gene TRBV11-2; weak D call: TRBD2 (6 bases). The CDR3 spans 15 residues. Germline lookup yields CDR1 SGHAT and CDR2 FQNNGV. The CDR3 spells CASSLVWGGYNEQLF. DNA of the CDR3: TGTGCCAGCAGCTTAGTTTGGGGAGGCTACAATGAGCAGCTCTTC.

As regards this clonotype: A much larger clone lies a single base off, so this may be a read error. The CDR3 protein is CASIWRWNYGYTF. The CDR3 region has the DNA TGTGCCAGCATTTGGAGGTGGAACTATGGCTACACCTTC. The genes are TRBV6-2 or TRBV6-3 and TRBJ1-2; D gene uncertain. This CDR3 has 13 amino acids. V was cut by 7 bases and J by 2 bases, with 11 bases left in between. Germline-derived CDR1 and CDR2 are MNHEY and SVGEGT.

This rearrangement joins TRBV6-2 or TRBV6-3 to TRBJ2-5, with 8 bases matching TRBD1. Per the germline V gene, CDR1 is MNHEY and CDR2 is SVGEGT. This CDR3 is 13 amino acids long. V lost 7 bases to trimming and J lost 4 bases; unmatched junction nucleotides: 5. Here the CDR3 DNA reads TGTGCCAGCAAACAGGGGGGTGGAGAGACCCAGTACTTC. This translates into CASKQGGGETQYF.

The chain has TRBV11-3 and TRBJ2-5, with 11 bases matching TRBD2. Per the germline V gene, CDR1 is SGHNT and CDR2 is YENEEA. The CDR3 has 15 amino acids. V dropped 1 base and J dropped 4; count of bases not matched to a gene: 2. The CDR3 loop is CASSLGLAGIETQYF. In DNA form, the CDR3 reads TGTGCCAGCAGCTTAGGACTAGCGGGGATAGAGACCCAGTACTTC.

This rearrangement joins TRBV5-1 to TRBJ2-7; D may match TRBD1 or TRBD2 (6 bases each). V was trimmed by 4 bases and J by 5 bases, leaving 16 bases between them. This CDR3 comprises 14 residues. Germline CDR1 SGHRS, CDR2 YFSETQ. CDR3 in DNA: TGCGCCAGCAGCATCCACAGGGAGGACCACGAGCAGTACTTC. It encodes CASSIHREDHEQYF.

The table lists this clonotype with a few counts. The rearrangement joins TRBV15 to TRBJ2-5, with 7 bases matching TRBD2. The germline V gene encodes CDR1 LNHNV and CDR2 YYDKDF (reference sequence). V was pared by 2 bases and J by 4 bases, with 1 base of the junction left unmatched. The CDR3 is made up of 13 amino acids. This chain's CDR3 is CATSRLAGETQYF. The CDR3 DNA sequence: TGTGCCACCAGCAGATTAGCGGGAGAGACCCAGTACTTC.

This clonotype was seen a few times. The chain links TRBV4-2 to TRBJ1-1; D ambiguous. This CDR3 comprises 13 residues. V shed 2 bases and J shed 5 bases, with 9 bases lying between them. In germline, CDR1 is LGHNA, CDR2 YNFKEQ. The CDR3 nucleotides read TGTGCCAGCAGCCAACAGGAACGGACTGAAGCTTTCTTT. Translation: CASSQQERTEAFF.

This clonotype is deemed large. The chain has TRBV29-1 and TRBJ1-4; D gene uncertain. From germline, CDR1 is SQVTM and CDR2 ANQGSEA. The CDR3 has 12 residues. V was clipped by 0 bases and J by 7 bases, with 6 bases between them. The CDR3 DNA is TGCAGCGTTGAAGATCTGGGTGAAAAACTGTTTTTT. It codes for CSVEDLGEKLFF.

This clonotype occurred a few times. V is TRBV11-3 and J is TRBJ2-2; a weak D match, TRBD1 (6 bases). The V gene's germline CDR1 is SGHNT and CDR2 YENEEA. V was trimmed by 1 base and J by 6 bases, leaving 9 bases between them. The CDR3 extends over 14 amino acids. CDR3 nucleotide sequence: TGTGCCAGCAGCTTAGTAGGGGGATCCGGGGAGCTGTTTTTT. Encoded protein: CASSLVGGSGELFF.

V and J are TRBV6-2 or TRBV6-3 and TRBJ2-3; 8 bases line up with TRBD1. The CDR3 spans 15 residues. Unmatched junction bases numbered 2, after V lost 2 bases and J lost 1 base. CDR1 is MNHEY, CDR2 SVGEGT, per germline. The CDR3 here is CASSYPTGGTDTQYF. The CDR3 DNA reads TGTGCCAGCAGTTACCCGACAGGGGGCACAGATACGCAGTATTTT.